The rows below give T cell receptor beta chains drawn from one sample of a study of CD4+ T cells in melanoma. Libraries were prepared by immunoSEQ multiplex PCR; TCRdb keeps only in-frame clonotypes and omits some of them. The data contain around 50,000 clones, about 88% of them singletons. Material: peripheral blood. The receptors were gathered from a human donor with melanoma. Each CDR3 is given with its conserved first and last residue. A D gene is named only where the DNA matches it firmly. A row's size may be missing; if present it is once, few, many or a size class.

clone_size: .; d_call: .; j_call: TRBJ2-2; v_call: TRBV5-1; cdr3_nt: TGCGCCAGCAGCTTGGCTCTCCAGGGGACGGCGAACACCGGGGAGCTGTTTTTT; cdr3_aa: CASSLALQGTANTGELFF
clone_size: .; d_call: .; j_call: TRBJ2-2; v_call: TRBV11-1; cdr3_nt: TGTGCCAGCAGCTTAAACTCCGCAACCGGGGAGCTGTTTTTT; cdr3_aa: CASSLNSATGELFF
clone_size: few; d_call: .; j_call: TRBJ2-7; v_call: TRBV6-6; cdr3_nt: TGTGCCAGCAGTCGAGAACAGGGCTACGAGCAGTACTTC; cdr3_aa: CASSREQGYEQYF
clone_size: .; d_call: TRBD2; j_call: TRBJ2-3; v_call: TRBV6-6; cdr3_nt: TGTGCCAGCAGCGAACTAGCGGGGGGGATGGATACGCAGTATTTT; cdr3_aa: CASSELAGGMDTQYF
clone_size: .; d_call: .; j_call: TRBJ2-1; v_call: TRBV7-2; cdr3_nt: TGTGCCAGCAGCTTAGCGGGGGGGCACAATGAGCAGTTCTTC; cdr3_aa: CASSLAGGHNEQFF
clone_size: .; d_call: TRBD1; j_call: TRBJ2-7; v_call: TRBV7-2; cdr3_nt: TGTGCCAGCAGCGTCAACAGGGGCCTCTACGAGCAGTACTTC; cdr3_aa: CASSVNRGLYEQYF
clone_size: once; d_call: TRBD1; j_call: TRBJ2-7; v_call: TRBV7-6; cdr3_nt: TGTGCCAGCAGCTTGACAGGGACCTACGAGCAGTACTTC; cdr3_aa: CASSLTGTYEQYF
clone_size: .; d_call: TRBD1; j_call: TRBJ2-7; v_call: TRBV4-1; cdr3_nt: TGCGCCAGCAGCCAAAAAGAGGCCCCCGGGACAGGGTGGTCCGAGCAGTACTTC; cdr3_aa: CASSQKEAPGTGWSEQYF
clone_size: once; d_call: .; j_call: TRBJ2-7; v_call: TRBV7-9; cdr3_nt: TGTGCCAGCATCGGAATCAGCTACGAGCAGTACTTC; cdr3_aa: CASIGISYEQYF
clone_size: .; d_call: .; j_call: TRBJ1-5; v_call: TRBV5-5; cdr3_nt: TGTGCCAGCAGCTTCAGTAGCAATCAGCCCCAGCATTTT; cdr3_aa: CASSFSSNQPQHF
clone_size: .; d_call: .; j_call: TRBJ2-7; v_call: TRBV7-3; cdr3_nt: TGTGCCAGCAGCGCCCGAGCGGAGGGCTTCCCCTACGAGCAGTACTTC; cdr3_aa: CASSARAEGFPYEQYF
clone_size: .; d_call: .; j_call: TRBJ2-7; v_call: TRBV18; cdr3_nt: TGTGCCAGCTCACCAGAGGGGGGATACTACGAGCAGTACTTC; cdr3_aa: CASSPEGGYYEQYF
clone_size: .; d_call: .; j_call: TRBJ1-4; v_call: TRBV7-9; cdr3_nt: TGTGCCAGCAGCCCTCGGGGAGGACGAGACGAAAAACTGTTTTTT; cdr3_aa: CASSPRGGRDEKLFF
clone_size: few; d_call: TRBD1; j_call: TRBJ2-1; v_call: TRBV2; cdr3_nt: TGTGCCAGCATGTGGGACAGGCCCTACAATGAGCAGTTCTTC; cdr3_aa: CASMWDRPYNEQFF
clone_size: .; d_call: TRBD1; j_call: TRBJ1-5; v_call: TRBV7-8; cdr3_nt: TGTGCCAGCAGCGGAGACAGGGATCAGCCCCAGCATTTT; cdr3_aa: CASSGDRDQPQHF
clone_size: .; d_call: .; j_call: TRBJ1-1; v_call: TRBV5-1; cdr3_nt: TGCGCCAGCAGTGGGGGTAAGCGCCCCCAGGAAGCTTTCTTT; cdr3_aa: CASSGGKRPQEAFF
clone_size: .; d_call: .; j_call: TRBJ2-7; v_call: TRBV5-1; cdr3_nt: TGCGCCAGCAGCTTGGGGGCAGGGGGGGACTACGAGCAGTACTTC; cdr3_aa: CASSLGAGGDYEQYF
clone_size: .; d_call: .; j_call: TRBJ1-4; v_call: TRBV7-8; cdr3_nt: TGTGCCAGCAGCTCCAAAGAGGCAACTAATGAAAAACTGTTTTTT; cdr3_aa: CASSSKEATNEKLFF
clone_size: .; d_call: .; j_call: TRBJ2-3; v_call: TRBV5-1; cdr3_nt: TGCGCCAGCAGCTTCGGGGGAGCCACAGATACGCAGTATTTT; cdr3_aa: CASSFGGATDTQYF
clone_size: .; d_call: .; j_call: TRBJ2-2; v_call: TRBV28; cdr3_nt: TGTGCCAGCAGTTTATTGACGGCAACGAACACCGGGGAGCTGTTTTTT; cdr3_aa: CASSLLTATNTGELFF
clone_size: .; d_call: TRBD1; j_call: TRBJ1-4; v_call: TRBV7-9; cdr3_nt: TGTGCCAGCAGCTCCTCCCGTAGGGGGCTTTTATCTGAAAAACTGTTTTTT; cdr3_aa: CASSSSRRGLLSEKLFF
clone_size: once; d_call: .; j_call: TRBJ2-1; v_call: TRBV20-1; cdr3_nt: TGCAGTGCCCGGGACGGTGAGCAGTTCTTC; cdr3_aa: CSARDGEQFF
clone_size: .; d_call: .; j_call: TRBJ2-5; v_call: TRBV7-9; cdr3_nt: TGTGCCAGCAGTTTTCGACAGCCGGAGGGGACCCAGTACTTC; cdr3_aa: CASSFRQPEGTQYF
clone_size: .; d_call: TRBD1; j_call: TRBJ2-7; v_call: TRBV7-2; cdr3_nt: TGTGCCAGCAGCCTTCGACAGGGGCCCTACGAGCAGTACTTC; cdr3_aa: CASSLRQGPYEQYF
clone_size: .; d_call: .; j_call: TRBJ1-2; v_call: TRBV2; cdr3_nt: TGTGCCAGCAGGTGGACAGAGAACTATGGCTACACCTTC; cdr3_aa: CASRWTENYGYTF
clone_size: .; d_call: TRBD1; j_call: TRBJ1-1; v_call: TRBV9; cdr3_nt: TGTGCCAGCAGCGTAGGACAGGGAGGCACTGAAGCTTTCTTT; cdr3_aa: CASSVGQGGTEAFF
clone_size: .; d_call: TRBD2; j_call: TRBJ2-7; v_call: TRBV28; cdr3_nt: TGTGCCAGCAGTTTATCCGGGGGGACTAGTCAGTACGAGCAGTACTTC; cdr3_aa: CASSLSGGTSQYEQYF
clone_size: .; d_call: .; j_call: TRBJ1-4; v_call: TRBV2; cdr3_nt: TGTGCCAGCAGAACACTAACTAATGAAAAACTGTTTTTT; cdr3_aa: CASRTLTNEKLFF
clone_size: .; d_call: TRBD1; j_call: TRBJ1-2; v_call: TRBV6-5; cdr3_nt: TGTGCCAGCACCACCGGGACAGTAAACTATGGCTACACCTTC; cdr3_aa: CASTTGTVNYGYTF
clone_size: .; d_call: .; j_call: TRBJ2-4; v_call: TRBV15; cdr3_nt: TGTGCCACCAGCAGAGATCTGGGTGGGTTTCAGTACTTC; cdr3_aa: CATSRDLGGFQYF
clone_size: few; d_call: TRBD1; j_call: TRBJ2-3; v_call: TRBV7-8; cdr3_nt: TGTGCCAGCAGCCGAGGACAGGGATCCACAGATACGCAGTATTTT; cdr3_aa: CASSRGQGSTDTQYF
clone_size: .; d_call: TRBD1; j_call: TRBJ2-7; v_call: TRBV14; cdr3_nt: TGTGCCAGCGGGACAGGGGGCGCGAAGTACTTC; cdr3_aa: CASGTGGAKYF
clone_size: .; d_call: TRBD1; j_call: TRBJ2-3; v_call: TRBV14; cdr3_nt: TGTGCCAGCAGCCAAGGAGTAACAGGGGCAGATACGCAGTATTTT; cdr3_aa: CASSQGVTGADTQYF